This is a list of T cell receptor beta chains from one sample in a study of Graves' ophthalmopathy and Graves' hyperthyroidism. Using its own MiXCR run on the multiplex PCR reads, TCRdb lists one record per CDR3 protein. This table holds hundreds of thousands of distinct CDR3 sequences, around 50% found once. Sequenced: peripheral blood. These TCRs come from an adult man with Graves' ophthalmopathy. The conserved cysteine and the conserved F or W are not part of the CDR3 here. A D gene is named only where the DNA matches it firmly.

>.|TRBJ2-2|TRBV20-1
SAREVVTGEPF
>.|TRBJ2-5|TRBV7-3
ASSSDGTTQY
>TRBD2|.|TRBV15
ATSRGAGAREQF
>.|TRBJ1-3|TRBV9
ASSVEEGGNTIY
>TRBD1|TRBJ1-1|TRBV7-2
ASSIGQGAANTEAL
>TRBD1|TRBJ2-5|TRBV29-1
SLVNRDRAFGAQY
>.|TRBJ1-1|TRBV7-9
ASSQGRANTEAF
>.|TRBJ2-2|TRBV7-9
ASSLGLRYTGELF
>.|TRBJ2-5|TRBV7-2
ASSLDTGSETQY
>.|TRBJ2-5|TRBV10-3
AISAGANRETQY
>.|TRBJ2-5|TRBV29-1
SALPASQETQY
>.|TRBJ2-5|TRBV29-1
SSPRETQY
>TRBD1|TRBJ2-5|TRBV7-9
ASSPGTGPWGETQY
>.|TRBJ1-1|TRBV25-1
ASSEYGEAF
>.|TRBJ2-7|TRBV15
ATSKAGQGSDEQY
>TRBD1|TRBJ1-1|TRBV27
ASSFMTGEAF
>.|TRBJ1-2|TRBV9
ASSAGRDNKNYGYT
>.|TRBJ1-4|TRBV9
ASSVGQLSTNEKLF
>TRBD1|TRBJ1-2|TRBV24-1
ATSEQGQGDGYGYT
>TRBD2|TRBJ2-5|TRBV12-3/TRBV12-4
ASSLTRGGPETQY
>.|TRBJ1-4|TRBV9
ASSYSSAGVDEKLF
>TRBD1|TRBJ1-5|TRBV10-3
AISDSETGGTQPQH
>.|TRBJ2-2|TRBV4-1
ASSQAGEVGTGELF
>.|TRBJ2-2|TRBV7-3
ASSLSPNTGELF
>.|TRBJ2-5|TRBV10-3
AIRGPGHQETQY
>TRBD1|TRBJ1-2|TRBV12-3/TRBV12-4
ASREGGGQGHGYT
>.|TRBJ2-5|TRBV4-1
ASSRLGGVETQY
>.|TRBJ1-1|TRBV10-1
ASSAIESGISSEAF
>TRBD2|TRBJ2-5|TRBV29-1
SVAGGASGIETQY
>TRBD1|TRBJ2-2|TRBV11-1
ASSMEPGGLPGELF
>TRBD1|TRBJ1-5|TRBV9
ASSSGGTGLQPQH
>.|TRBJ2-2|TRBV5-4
ASSLGPGMPGELF
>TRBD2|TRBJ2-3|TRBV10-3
AISSGTTGGTDTQY
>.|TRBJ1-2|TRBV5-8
ASSQGQRYT
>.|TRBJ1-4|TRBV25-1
ASSLAWGQEKLF
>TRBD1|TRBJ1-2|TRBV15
ATGQGANYGYT
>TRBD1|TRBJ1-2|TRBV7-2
ASSLAGQGEGYT
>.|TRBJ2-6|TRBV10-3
AISDPGNSGANVLT
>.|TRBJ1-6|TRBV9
ASSPTGNNSPLH
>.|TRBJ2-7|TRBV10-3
ASSSKMTYEQY